This T cell receptor (beta chain) was identified during a study of T cell repertoires in cytomegalovirus infection. Study summary: From public TCR beta signatures came an indication of both CMV infection and matching HLA type. Overall study results and limits: The ex vivo response showed dominance by HLA-C-restricted CMV-specific TCR beta clonotypes.

Using its own MiXCR run on the reads, TCRdb lists one record per CDR3 protein. Among 570,000 or so distinct CDR3 sequences, 35% to 50% were seen once, and the ten largest hold 48%. The CDR3 is 14 amino acids. Trimming took off 4 bases at V and 4 bases at J, with 11 bases between the two ends. Looked up from germline, CDR1 is SGHTA and CDR2 is FQGNSA. Concerning this clonotype itself: No antigen is known for it.

The source of this sequence is a human donor in good health (CMV status not recorded). Some clones in this sample may be carry-over from other donors' samples. The chain recombines TRBV7-2 with TRBJ1-3; D ambiguous. The sequences come from cultured PBMCs, collected from culture after CMV antigen stimulation. The CDR3 bases are TGTGCCAGCAGCTCCTTTACCGCCGGAAACACCATATATTTT. It is translated as CASSSFTAGNTIYF.